One sample yielded the 21 T cell receptor beta chains listed below, sequenced in a study of vaccination and CD4 T cells after COVID-19. An Oncomine TCR Beta short-read assay was used to sequence the DNA from cultured CD4+ T cells. Each CDR3 protein gets one entry after TCRdb re-called the PCR reads with MiXCR. The sample holds around 11,000 distinct CDR3 sequences, roughly 82% seen once. The treatment was: roughly 10-day PBMC culture with coronavirus spike peptide pools or control peptides (ViraFEST assay). For these TCRs, the target antigens are not known. The source material was CD4+ T cells from blood, cultured in vitro. The receptor set was obtained from a human donor who had recovered from COVID-19.

This chain uses TRBV5-1 with TRBJ1-5; D may be TRBD1 (5 bases). This CDR3 is built from 14 residues. Germline V lookup: CDR1 SGHRS, CDR2 YFSETQ. V gave up 4 bases and J gave up 6 bases, with 14 bases separating them. CDR3 DNA: TGCGCCAGCAGCCGTGACAGAGGGAGTCAGCCCCAGCATTTT. Translating gives CASSRDRGSQPQHF.

V usage is TRBV7-9 and J usage is TRBJ1-1, with D hard to call. With 4 bases removed from V and 7 bases from J, the gap between germline ends came to 16 bases. Germline V lookup: CDR1 SEHNR, CDR2 FQNEAQ (reference sequence). This CDR3 contains 14 residues. This CDR3 is CASSSLPEPHEAFF. CDR3 in DNA: TGTGCCAGCAGCTCCCTTCCGGAGCCCCATGAAGCTTTCTTT.

The chain is built from TRBV6-5 and TRBJ1-2; D gene unclear. Germline V gene data show CDR1 as MNHEY and CDR2 as SVGAGI. The CDR3 runs 12 residues. V was trimmed by 4 bases and J by 4 bases, leaving 7 bases between them. The CDR3: CASSSRRYGYTF. In nucleotides, the CDR3 is TGTGCCAGCAGTTCTCGTCGCTATGGCTACACCTTC.

Only one count was recorded for this clonotype. The CDR3 spells CASSEESGQGFKGNYGYTF. CDR3 coding DNA: TGTGCCAGCAGTGAAGAATCAGGACAGGGATTCAAGGGGAACTATGGCTACACCTTC. V gene TRBV6-1 combines with J gene TRBJ1-2; 8 bases map to TRBD1. The junction had 15 bases not matched to a gene; V was cut back by 1 base and J by 2 bases. This CDR3 has 19 residues. Germline-derived CDR1 and CDR2 are MNHNS and SASEGT.

This clonotype was recorded once. The rearrangement joins TRBV6-2 or TRBV6-3 to TRBJ2-1; perhaps TRBD2 as D (6 bases). Germline CDR1 is MNHEY and CDR2 is SVGEGT. V lost 6 bases and J 0 bases, leaving 9 bases between the germline ends. This CDR3 contains 14 residues. DNA for the CDR3: TGTGCCAGCAGCCCCGGGGGCTCCTACAATGAGCAGTTCTTC. It encodes CASSPGGSYNEQFF.

The chain uses TRBV20-1 and TRBJ1-1, with 7 bases aligning to TRBD1. The V gene's germline CDR1 is DFQATT and CDR2 SNEGSKA (reference sequence). CDR3 length: 14 amino acids. Trimming took 2 bases from V and 2 from J; bases not matched to a gene: 5. CDR3 bases: TGCAGTGCTAGAAAGGGACAGACTAACACTGAAGCTTTCTTT. This codes for CSARKGQTNTEAFF.

This clonotype was detected only a few times. The V call is TRBV11-2, the J call TRBJ1-1; D is ambiguous. Trimming stripped 0 bases from V and 4 bases from J, with 15 bases between. Germline lookup yields CDR1 SGHAT and CDR2 FQNNGV. There are 16 residues in the CDR3. CDR3 amino acids: CASSLDLTVGGTEAFF. As DNA, the CDR3 is TGTGCCAGCAGCTTAGATCTAACGGTGGGTGGCACTGAAGCTTTCTTT.

The J gene is TRBJ1-5, the V gene TRBV7-6, with D perhaps matching TRBD1 (5 bases). Germline V gene data show CDR1 as SGHVS and CDR2 as FNYEAQ. This CDR3 is built from 17 residues. Trimming cost V 2 bases and J 5 bases, with 19 bases left between them. This CDR3 is CASSLTGVREWDQPQHF. DNA of the CDR3: TGTGCCAGCAGCTTAACTGGGGTCAGGGAATGGGATCAGCCCCAGCATTTT.

The genes are TRBV11-2 and TRBJ2-1; 9 bases are shared with TRBD1. V was clipped by 7 bases and J by 8 bases; unmatched bases: 12. This CDR3 spans 15 amino acids. From germline, CDR1 is SGHAT and CDR2 FQNNGV. The CDR3 coding sequence is TGTGCCAGCATCCCGGGACAGGGTGTATCCCATGAGCAGTTCTTC. Its protein product is CASIPGQGVSHEQFF.

The rearrangement links TRBV20-1 to TRBJ2-2; the match to TRBD2 covers 8 bases. The CDR3 length is 15 residues. CDR1 DFQATT and CDR2 SNEGSKA come from the germline V gene (reference sequence). Trimming removed 6 bases from V and 6 bases from J; junction bases left unmatched: 12. The CDR3 reads CSAPLSGSFAGELFF. In nucleotides, the CDR3 is TGCAGTGCCCCCCTGAGCGGGAGTTTCGCCGGGGAGCTGTTTTTT.

CDR3 bases: TGCGCCAGCAGCTTGGAGGGACAGGGGATCCACGAGCAGTACTTC. It translates to CASSLEGQGIHEQYF. J is TRBJ2-7 and V is TRBV5-1; 10 bases are a match to TRBD1. V trimming: 0 bases; J trimming: 5 bases; junction bases outside the gene matches: 5. This CDR3 has 15 amino acids. CDR1 and CDR2 from the germline V gene are SGHRS and YFSETQ. The full variable domain, rest sourced from reference TRBV5-1 and TRBJ2-7, is KAGVTQTPRYLIKTRGQQVTLSCSPISGHRSVSWYQQTPGQGLQFLFEYFSETQRNKGNFPGRFSGRQFSNSRSEMNVSTLELGDSALYLCASSLEGQGIHEQYFGPGTRLTVT.

The genes are TRBV24-1 and TRBJ2-3, with 10 bases that match TRBD2. Germline V lookup: CDR1 KGHDR, CDR2 SFDVKD. V shed 3 bases, J shed 1 base, and the junction held 3 bases outside the gene matches. The CDR3 is made up of 16 amino acids. The CDR3 spells CATSDIGLAGTDTQYF. The CDR3 DNA reads TGTGCCACCAGTGATATAGGACTAGCGGGCACAGATACGCAGTATTTT.

The chain links TRBV2 to TRBJ2-7; D could derive from TRBD1 or TRBD2 (5 bases each). CDR1 and CDR2 (germline): SNHLY, FYNNEI. The CDR3 is made up of 13 amino acids. The ends were cut back, 2 bases at V and 6 bases at J, with 11 bases in the middle. In DNA form, the CDR3 reads TGTGCCAGCAGTGAACCCGGGACGGTCGAGCAGTACTTC. Translating it yields CASSEPGTVEQYF. Full variable domain (rest looked up from reference TRBV2 and TRBJ2-7): EPEVTQTPSHQVTQMGQEVILRCVPISNHLYFYWYRQILGQKVEFLVSFYNNEISEKSEIFDDQFSVERPDGSNFTLKIRSTKLEDSAMYFCASSEPGTVEQYFGPGTRLTVT.

The rearrangement uses TRBV7-6 and TRBJ1-2; 8 nucleotides align to TRBD1. The CDR3 runs 13 residues. Germline CDR1 reads SGHVS; CDR2 reads FNYEAQ. With V trimmed by 5 bases and J by 4 bases, 3 bases remained unmatched. For the CDR3, the DNA is TGTGCCAGCAGCCCGGGACAGGCCTATGGCTACACCTTC. This sequence encodes CASSPGQAYGYTF.

The rearrangement uses TRBV19 and TRBJ2-4; maybe TRBD2 (6 bases). This CDR3 is built from 15 residues. The V gene's germline CDR1 is LNHDA and CDR2 SQIVND (reference sequence). The V end lost 5 bases, the J end lost 2 bases, and 13 bases lay between the germline ends. The CDR3 protein is CASSRGAGTKNIQYF. The DNA of the CDR3 is TGTGCCAGTAGTCGGGGAGCGGGCACCAAAAACATTCAGTACTTC. The whole variable domain, filled in from reference TRBV19 and TRBJ2-4, reads DGGITQSPKYLFRKEGQNVTLSCEQNLNHDAMYWYRQDPGQGLRLIYYSQIVNDFQKGDIAEGYSVSREKKESFPLTVTSAQKNPTAFYLCASSRGAGTKNIQYFGAGTRLSVL.

CDR3 nucleotide sequence: TGCAGTGCTAGAGAATTAAAACAGGGGTTTGACACTGAAGCTTTCTTT. It specifies CSARELKQGFDTEAFF. This rearrangement joins TRBV20-1 to TRBJ1-1; the match to TRBD1 covers 7 bases. CDR3 length equals 16 residues. J lost 3 bases, V lost 0 bases, and 10 bases had no gene match. CDR1 is DFQATT and CDR2 is SNEGSKA in the germline V gene (reference sequence).

The V and J genes are TRBV21-1 and TRBJ2-7; the D call of TRBD2 is as the table states it, not checked on the DNA. TRBV21-1 is described as a pseudogene. The CDR3 sequence is 14 residues long. The CDR3 nucleotides read TGTGCCAGCAGCAAATTCGGGCCGATCTACGAGCAGTACTTC. Translating gives CASSKFGPIYEQYF.

V is TRBV7-9 and J is TRBJ1-1; D gene uncertain. CDR1 and CDR2 from the germline V gene are SEHNR and FQNEAQ (reference sequence). V dropped 3 bases and J dropped 1 base, with 3 bases sitting between them. The length of the CDR3 is 12 residues. CDR3 protein: CASSLQNTEAFF. CDR3 nucleotides: TGTGCCAGCAGCTTGCAGAACACTGAAGCTTTCTTT.

This rearrangement joins TRBV7-9 to TRBJ2-7, with TRBD1 as a possible D gene (6 bases). Trimming shortened V by 1 base and J by 0 bases, and 16 bases separated the two germline ends. The CDR3 is 17 amino acids. Germline V gives CDR1 SEHNR, CDR2 FQNEAQ (reference sequence). CDR3 sequence (DNA): TGTGCCAGCAGCTTAGTTGGGGGCAGACAAAACTCCTACGAGCAGTACTTC. It specifies CASSLVGGRQNSYEQYF.

CDR3 nucleotides: TGTGCCAGCAGCTTATTTTCCAGGGGAAGGGAAGAGACCCAGTACTTC. Protein sequence: CASSLFSRGREETQYF. The V and J genes are TRBV7-2 and TRBJ2-5; D may be TRBD1 (6 bases). The CDR3 runs to 16 residues. Trimming shortened V by 2 bases and J by 3 bases, and 16 bases separated the two germline ends. Germline V CDR1 and CDR2: SGHTA, FQGNSA.

The J gene is TRBJ2-5, the V gene TRBV6-1; the match to TRBD2 covers 9 bases. Germline V lookup: CDR1 MNHNS, CDR2 SASEGT. The CDR3 covers 14 residues. V gave up 6 bases and J gave up 1 base; unmatched junction bases: 3. CDR3 in DNA: TGTGCCAGCAGAATTAGCGGGAGCCAAGAGACCCAGTACTTC. It specifies CASRISGSQETQYF.